The 21 T cell receptor beta chains below come from one sample, sequenced in a study of T cell responses to AZD1222 COVID-19 vaccine. Assay: immunoSEQ multiplex PCR; the TCRdb copy retains only in-frame clones and omits some. The sample lists 120,000 to 150,000 clones, 82% seen once, with over 4% in the top ten. This specimen was peripheral blood, taken on day 0 of MenACWY control vaccination. The receptors originated from an adult in good health.

This clone appeared a few times. The chain uses TRBV7-8 and TRBJ2-2, with no clear D. The V gene's germline CDR1 is SGHVS and CDR2 FQNEAQ. The CDR3 sequence is 13 residues long. Deletions cut 1 base from V and 3 bases from J, with 3 bases between. CDR3 loop: CASSLVDTGELFF. As DNA, the CDR3 is TGTGCCAGCAGCTTAGTAGACACCGGGGAGCTGTTTTTT.

The chain combines TRBV5-1 with TRBJ1-1; D gene unclear. Trimming took 0 bases from V and 4 from J, leaving 10 bases between them. Germline V gene lookup returns CDR1 SGHRS and CDR2 YFSETQ. The CDR3 extends over 14 amino acids. CDR3 sequence: CASSLEEVSTEAFF. CDR3 DNA: TGCGCCAGCAGCTTGGAGGAGGTATCCACTGAAGCTTTCTTT.

CDR3 in amino acids: CATSETGYNQPQHF. The CDR3 nucleotides are TGTGCCACCAGTGAGACAGGCTACAATCAGCCCCAGCATTTT. V usage is TRBV24-1 and J usage is TRBJ1-5, with a weak D call TRBD1 (6 bases). Per germline, CDR1 KGHDR and CDR2 SFDVKD. This CDR3 is built from 14 residues. V was pared by 4 bases and J by 3 bases, with 9 bases between.

The chain links TRBV12-3 or TRBV12-4 to TRBJ1-4, with D maybe TRBD1 (6 bases). The CDR3 extends over 13 amino acids. The V gene lost 6 bases and the J gene lost 7 bases, with 12 bases spanning the gap. The CDR3 nucleotides read TGTGCCAGCAGGCCAGGGGCAGGTGAAAAACTGTTTTTT. This gives the protein CASRPGAGEKLFF.

CDR3 residues: CASSPIGPVNTEAFF. DNA of the CDR3: TGCGCCAGCTCCCCTATCGGACCTGTGAACACTGAAGCTTTCTTT. V is TRBV5-1 and J is TRBJ1-1; no firm D call. The V end lost 7 bases, the J end lost 0 bases, and 16 bases lay between the germline ends. This CDR3 region has 15 residues. Germline V gene data show CDR1 as SGHRS and CDR2 as YFSETQ.

This clone appeared once. The V and J genes are TRBV7-3 and TRBJ2-5; D not certain. The CDR3 has 14 residues. Germline CDR1 reads SGHTA; CDR2 reads FQGTGA. V gave up 5 bases and J gave up 2 bases, with 12 bases separating them. CDR3 in DNA: TGTGCCAGCAGCCCCAATGGAAATCAAGAGACCCAGTACTTC. Translation: CASSPNGNQETQYF.

This rearrangement joins TRBV19 to TRBJ1-5; D remains unclear. Trimming cost V 0 bases and J 0 bases, with 18 bases left between them. The CDR3 extends over 19 amino acids. Germline CDR1 LNHDA, CDR2 SQIVND (reference sequence). The CDR3 here is CASSIERSPQPYSNQPQHF. The CDR3 coding sequence is TGTGCCAGTAGTATAGAGCGCTCGCCCCAGCCGTATAGCAATCAGCCCCAGCATTTT.

V is TRBV2 and J is TRBJ1-2, with TRBD1 identical over 7 bases. The germline CDR1 and CDR2 sequences are SNHLY and FYNNEI. The CDR3 is 15 amino acids. V was clipped by 4 bases and J by 4 bases; unmatched bases: 9. CDR3 coding DNA: TGTGCCAGCAGTGCCACCGGGACAGAGACCTATGGCTACACCTTC. This sequence encodes CASSATGTETYGYTF.

The chain has TRBV2 and TRBJ1-5, with 7 bases lining up with TRBD1. J lost 0 bases, V lost 8 bases, and 4 bases had no gene match. The germline V gene encodes CDR1 SNHLY and CDR2 FYNNEI. CDR3 size: 14 residues. CDR3 coding DNA: TGTGCCAGCCTGGACAGGAATAGCAATCAGCCCCAGCATTTT. Translating it yields CASLDRNSNQPQHF.

The V gene is TRBV7-2, the J gene TRBJ1-1; D is uncertain. Trimming removed 8 bases from V and 1 base from J, with 11 bases in between. The CDR3 is 13 residues long. Germline V lookup: CDR1 SGHTA, CDR2 FQGNSA. The CDR3 sequence: CASGEAGNTEAFF. The CDR3 DNA is TGTGCCAGCGGGGAGGCAGGGAACACTGAAGCTTTCTTT.

The CDR3 sequence: CASSSDIPDTQYF. The CDR3 nucleotides are TGTGCCAGCAGCTCAGATATTCCAGATACGCAGTATTTT. The gene calls are TRBV2 and TRBJ2-3; unclear D gene. V lost 6 bases to trimming and J lost 4 bases, with 11 bases between them. CDR1 is SNHLY, CDR2 FYNNEI, per germline. The CDR3 spans 13 residues.

This clone turned up a few times. The chain employs TRBV5-8 and TRBJ1-5; no firm D call. Germline V gives CDR1 SGHTS, CDR2 YDEGEE. V lost 4 bases and J 0 bases, leaving 17 bases between the germline ends. CDR3 size: 17 residues. In nucleotides, the CDR3 is TGTGCCAGCAGCCCGCCCAGGACCGTTTATAGCAATCAGCCCCAGCATTTT. Translation: CASSPPRTVYSNQPQHF.

This clone was seen only once. This chain uses TRBV7-9 with TRBJ2-1, with TRBD2 matching over 9 bases. This CDR3 spans 15 amino acids. The germline V gene has CDR1 SEHNR and CDR2 FQNEAQ (reference sequence). V lost 2 bases, J lost 6 bases, and 5 bases stayed unmatched. The chain's CDR3 is CASSLPGLAGNEQFF. CDR3 DNA: TGTGCCAGCAGCTTACCGGGACTAGCAGGCAATGAGCAGTTCTTC.

CDR3 DNA: TGTGCCAGCAGGGGCGGACTAGCGGGGAGGAGGAATGAGCAGTTCTTC. Protein product: CASRGGLAGRRNEQFF. The rearrangement uses TRBV5-4 and TRBJ2-1; 12 bases are shared with TRBD2. Trimming at V came to 5 bases and at J to 7 bases, leaving 10 bases not matched to a gene. CDR1 and CDR2 (germline): SGHNT, YYREEE (reference sequence). This CDR3 has 16 amino acids.

The genes are TRBV19 and TRBJ1-2; tentative D call: TRBD1 (6 bases). V was cut by 4 bases and J by 3 bases, with 9 bases left in between. Germline CDR1 reads LNHDA; CDR2 reads SQIVND (reference sequence). The CDR3 spans 13 residues. The DNA of the CDR3 is TGTGCCAGTAGTAGACAGGTGCACTATGGCTACACCTTC. Its translation: CASSRQVHYGYTF. The full variable domain, in which reference TRBV19 and TRBJ1-2 provide the parts outside the CDR3, is DGGITQSPKYLFRKEGQNVTLSCEQNLNHDAMYWYRQDPGQGLRLIYYSQIVNDFQKGDIAEGYSVSREKKESFPLTVTSAQKNPTAFYLCASSRQVHYGYTFGSGTRLTVV.

The V call is TRBV23-1, the J call TRBJ2-2; unclear D gene. TRBV23-1 carries the ORF label, with uncertain function. V was pared by 0 bases and J by 4 bases, with 9 bases between. The CDR3 consists of 15 residues. CDR3 DNA sequence: TGCGCCAGCAGTCAATCTTTTGGCAGCACCGGGGAGCTGTTTTTT. It yields the protein CASSQSFGSTGELFF.

This chain uses TRBV29-1 with TRBJ1-2; 8 bases map to TRBD1. Germline V CDR1 and CDR2: SQVTM, ANQGSEA. The CDR3 sequence is 12 residues long. The J segment lost 8 bases and the V segment lost 5 bases, leaving 7 bases of the junction unmatched. For the CDR3, the DNA is TGCAGCGTTAGTGTGACAGGGGTCGGCTACACCTTC. Protein product: CSVSVTGVGYTF.

V gene TRBV7-6 combines with J gene TRBJ1-3; D is possibly TRBD1 (6 bases). Germline CDR1 reads SGHVS; CDR2 reads FNYEAQ. The V and J ends lost 5 bases and 7 bases respectively, with 24 bases between them. The CDR3 sequence is 17 residues long. CDR3 amino acids: CASSPSGAPGGVNTIYF. In nucleotides, the CDR3 is TGTGCCAGCAGCCCCTCAGGGGCCCCAGGAGGGGTGAACACCATATATTTT.

The CDR3 sequence is CASSLGDREETQYF. The CDR3 bases are TGCGCCAGCAGCTTGGGCGACAGGGAGGAGACCCAGTACTTC. The chain combines TRBV5-1 with TRBJ2-5; 7 bases agree with TRBD1. The CDR3 covers 14 residues. Per the germline V gene, CDR1 is SGHRS and CDR2 is YFSETQ. V lost 0 bases, J lost 5 bases, and 4 bases stayed unmatched.

The count of this clone is one. The V gene is TRBV28, the J gene TRBJ1-4; no clear D. The CDR3 has 16 amino acids. CDR1 and CDR2 from the germline V gene are MDHEN and SYDVKM. With 2 bases removed from V and 2 bases from J, the gap between germline ends came to 12 bases. CDR3: CASSLRIAITNEKLFF. The CDR3 nucleotides read TGTGCCAGCAGTTTACGGATCGCGATTACTAATGAAAAACTGTTTTTT.

V and J are TRBV12-5 and TRBJ2-3; unclear D gene. The CDR3 runs to 14 residues. CDR1 and CDR2 from the germline V gene are LGHNT and FRNRAP. The V gene lost 1 base and the J gene lost 5 bases, with 10 bases spanning the gap. This CDR3 is CASGLGGTGDTQYF. As DNA, the CDR3 is TGTGCTAGTGGTTTGGGAGGTACCGGAGATACGCAGTATTTT. Drawing the rest from reference TRBV12-5 and TRBJ2-3, the complete variable domain is DARVTQTPRHKVTEMGQEVTMRCQPILGHNTVFWYRQTMMQGLELLAYFRNRAPLDDSGMPKDRFSAEMPDATLATLKIQPSEPRDSAVYFCASGLGGTGDTQYFGPGTRLTVL.